This entry describes one TCR beta chain. The antigen is unknown. Sequencing used immunoSEQ multiplex PCR; TCRdb keeps in-frame clones, though not all of them. The data show 85,000 to 90,000 clones, approximately 86% seen once. This record belongs to a study of radiotherapy plus CTLA-4 blockade in lung cancer. Study information: Patients showed objective responses in over 15% of cases, and disease control was achieved by approximately 33%. Study findings and constraints: TCR clones from tumors expanded in blood after radiotherapy plus ipilimumab.

V was cut by 0 bases and J by 1 base, with 16 bases left in between. Germline assignment: CDR1 SGHRS and CDR2 YFSETQ. This CDR3 spans 17 amino acids. The genes are TRBV5-1 and TRBJ2-5, with D possibly matching TRBD1 (6 bases). The sequence derives from a human donor with non-small cell lung cancer that progressed on radiotherapy plus ipilimumab. The sequencing here drew on peripheral blood, taken from a patient treated with radiotherapy plus ipilimumab. The DNA for the CDR3 is TGCGCCAGCAGCTTGGGTGGCAGGGGAATTCTCCAAGAGACCCAGTACTTC. This codes for CASSLGGRGILQETQYF.